This TCR beta chain came from a study of blood T cell repertoires in COVID-19. Assay used: immunoSEQ multiplex PCR; TCRdb lists only in-frame clones, some missing. The sample carries about 190,000 clones, over 75% recorded once. The V gene's germline CDR1 is SGHRS and CDR2 YFSETQ. The CDR3 consists of 20 residues. J lost 1 base, V lost 0 bases, and 16 bases had no gene match. This sequence originates from a man aged 50-59 years who had recovered from COVID-19. Source material: peripheral blood. The chain combines TRBV5-1 with TRBJ2-3; 8 bases are shared with TRBD2. CDR3 in amino acids: CASSLEPPPQREKGTDTQYF. The CDR3 DNA reads TGCGCCAGCAGCTTGGAACCTCCCCCCCAGCGGGAGAAGGGCACAGATACGCAGTATTTT.